This is a list of T cell receptor beta chains from one sample in a study of somatic mutations in cytotoxic T cells in rheumatoid arthritis. Here immunoSEQ multiplex PCR was the method, and the copy in TCRdb shows in-frame clones only, minus some. Among more than 9,000 clones listed, under 95% were seen once. Sequencing used CD8+ T cells sorted from blood. Source of these receptors: a woman aged 18-29 years with rheumatoid arthritis. Both conserved end residues are part of each CDR3. A D gene is named only where the DNA matches it firmly. Expanded clones are given a class, and other clones once, few, many or no size at all.

j_gene | d_gene | abundance | v_gene | len | CDR3aa | CDR3nt
TRBJ2-1 | TRBD2 | NA | TRBV7-2 | 19 | CASSPTGGSGWNPYNEQFF | TGTGCCAGCAGCCCAACCGGGGGGAGCGGGTGGAACCCCTACAATGAGCAGTTCTTC
TRBJ2-7 | NA | once | TRBV5-5 | 16 | CASSLVPGPKSYEQYF | TGTGCCAGCAGCTTGGTGCCAGGGCCGAAATCCTACGAGCAGTACTTC
TRBJ2-7 | TRBD1 | NA | TRBV30 | 11 | CACQDRDEQYF | TGTGCCTGTCAGGACAGGGACGAGCAGTACTTC
TRBJ1-2 | NA | NA | TRBV4-3 | 14 | CASSQVTANYGYTF | TGCGCCAGCAGCCAAGTCACAGCTAACTATGGCTACACCTTC
TRBJ1-4 | NA | NA | TRBV27 | 16 | CASSHGIGAANEKLFF | TGTGCCAGCAGCCACGGCATAGGGGCAGCTAATGAAAAACTGTTTTTT
TRBJ2-3 | TRBD2 | NA | TRBV6-6 | 16 | CASSHTSGRAVDTQYF | TGTGCCAGCAGCCATACTAGCGGGAGGGCGGTAGATACGCAGTATTTT
TRBJ1-1 | NA | NA | TRBV28 | 13 | CASSSGKFTEAFF | TGTGCCAGCAGTTCCGGGAAATTCACTGAAGCTTTCTTT
TRBJ1-1 | TRBD1 | NA | TRBV27 | 14 | CASSPGQDSTEAFF | TGTGCCAGCAGTCCCGGACAGGACAGCACTGAAGCTTTCTTT
TRBJ2-6 | NA | NA | TRBV4-2 | 16 | CASSQDSNSGANVLTF | TGTGCCAGCAGCCAAGATTCCAACTCTGGGGCCAACGTCCTGACTTTC
TRBJ2-5 | NA | NA | TRBV9 | 13 | CASSPGSKETQYF | TGTGCCAGCAGCCCGGGAAGTAAAGAGACCCAGTACTTC
TRBJ2-1 | NA | NA | TRBV11-3 | 16 | CASSQRGLTAIHEQFF | TGTGCCAGCAGCCAACGAGGACTGACTGCCATTCATGAGCAGTTCTTC
TRBJ1-2 | NA | NA | TRBV6-1 | 15 | CASSEARGGSYGYTF | TGTGCCAGCAGTGAAGCCCGAGGCGGATCCTATGGCTACACCTTC
TRBJ2-5 | TRBD2 | NA | TRBV27 | 16 | CASSLLGLAGGETQYF | TGTGCCAGCAGTTTACTCGGACTAGCGGGGGGAGAGACCCAGTACTTC
TRBJ2-4 | TRBD1 | NA | TRBV28 | 15 | CASSYHRGDKNIQYF | TGTGCCAGCAGCTACCACAGGGGTGACAAAAACATTCAGTACTTC
TRBJ2-5 | NA | NA | TRBV5-6 | 14 | CASSPGNGGETQYF | TGTGCCAGCAGCCCCGGTAACGGGGGAGAGACCCAGTACTTC
TRBJ2-7 | TRBD2 | NA | TRBV6-4 | 15 | CASSPGTSGSYEQYF | TGTGCCAGCAGCCCGGGGACTAGCGGGAGTTACGAGCAGTACTTC
TRBJ2-1 | NA | NA | TRBV6-1 | 15 | CASSPQVYSYNEQFF | TGTGCCAGCTCACCCCAGGTATACTCCTACAATGAGCAGTTCTTC
TRBJ1-2 | NA | NA | TRBV29-1 | 13 | CSDARAGAHGYTF | TGCAGCGACGCGAGGGCAGGGGCACACGGCTACACCTTC
TRBJ1-1 | TRBD1 | NA | TRBV4-3 | 17 | CASSQEAQGSMNTEAFF | TGCGCCAGCAGCCAAGAAGCACAGGGGAGCATGAACACTGAAGCTTTCTTT
TRBJ2-5 | TRBD2 | NA | TRBV25-1 | 14 | CAAQSGGSQETQYF | TGTGCCGCCCAAAGCGGGGGCTCCCAAGAGACCCAGTACTTC
TRBJ2-1 | TRBD2 | NA | TRBV28 | 13 | CASSLAGYNEQFF | TGTGCCAGCAGTCTAGCGGGGTACAATGAGCAGTTCTTC
TRBJ2-5 | NA | NA | TRBV6-5 | 13 | CASSYQGQETQYF | TGTGCCAGCAGTTACCAGGGTCAAGAGACCCAGTACTTC
TRBJ1-2 | TRBD1 | NA | TRBV5-5 | 15 | CASTPKDRARDGYTF | TGTGCCAGCACCCCCAAGGACAGGGCGAGGGATGGCTACACCTTC
TRBJ2-5 | TRBD2 | NA | TRBV9 | 15 | CASSVSGGASETQYF | TGTGCCAGCAGCGTTAGCGGGGGGGCCTCGGAGACCCAGTACTTC
TRBJ2-1 | TRBD2 | NA | TRBV7-3 | 16 | CASSLRTSHSYNEQFF | TGTGCCAGCAGCCTGCGGACTAGCCACTCCTACAATGAGCAGTTCTTC
TRBJ2-5 | TRBD1 | NA | TRBV29-1 | 15 | CSVYPLTGGQETQYF | TGCAGCGTTTACCCTTTGACAGGGGGCCAAGAGACCCAGTACTTC
TRBJ2-7 | NA | few | TRBV15 | 12 | CATSRDHQEQYF | TGTGCCACCAGCAGAGATCATCAGGAGCAGTACTTC
TRBJ2-7 | TRBD1 | NA | TRBV6-6 | 16 | CASTPVGDRGPYEQYF | TGTGCCAGCACTCCTGTCGGGGACAGGGGACCTTACGAGCAGTACTTC
TRBJ2-5 | TRBD1 | NA | TRBV28 | 16 | CASSAPTRDRGETQYF | TGTGCCAGCAGTGCCCCGACCCGGGACAGGGGGGAGACCCAGTACTTC
TRBJ1-3 | TRBD1 | NA | TRBV2 | 13 | CASRGQGLYTIYF | TGTGCCAGCAGGGGACAGGGACTATACACCATATATTTT
TRBJ2-7 | TRBD2 | once | TRBV9 | 14 | CASSGGLAGYEQYF | TGTGCCAGCAGCGGGGGACTAGCGGGCTACGAGCAGTACTTC
TRBJ2-3 | TRBD2 | once | TRBV9 | 16 | CASSVEWREGPDTQYF | TGTGCCAGCAGCGTAGAGTGGCGGGAGGGCCCAGATACGCAGTATTTT
TRBJ2-1 | NA | few | TRBV11-3 | 12 | CASSLAEYEQFF | TGTGCCAGCAGCTTAGCAGAATATGAGCAGTTCTTC
TRBJ2-3 | TRBD2 | NA | TRBV5-1 | 19 | CASSFTGTSGRVGTDTQYF | TGCGCCAGCAGCTTTACCGGGACTAGCGGGAGGGTTGGCACAGATACGCAGTATTTT
TRBJ2-7 | NA | few | TRBV9 | 14 | CASSATGFTYEQYF | TGTGCCAGCAGCGCCACAGGGTTTACCTACGAGCAGTACTTC
TRBJ2-1 | TRBD2 | NA | TRBV28 | 16 | CASSTPSGTDYNEQFF | TGTGCCAGCAGTACACCTAGCGGGACCGACTACAATGAGCAGTTCTTC
TRBJ2-2 | NA | NA | TRBV27 | 13 | CAIASSLSGELFF | TGTGCTATAGCGTCCTCTTTGTCCGGGGAGCTGTTTTTT
TRBJ1-2 | NA | NA | TRBV5-4 | 16 | CASSGEQEINNYGYTF | TGTGCCAGCAGCGGGGAACAGGAGATAAATAACTATGGCTACACCTTC
TRBJ2-7 | TRBD2 | few | TRBV9 | 14 | CASSAFAGVDEQYF | TGTGCCAGCAGCGCGTTCGCGGGGGTCGACGAGCAGTACTTC
TRBJ2-7 | NA | once | TRBV7-9 | 15 | CASSPIVWPPGEQYF | TGTGCCAGCAGCCCGATAGTATGGCCCCCGGGCGAGCAGTACTTC
TRBJ1-5 | NA | NA | TRBV7-8 | 15 | CASSSMTGEGQPQHF | TGTGCCAGCAGCTCGATGACAGGAGAAGGACAGCCCCAGCATTTT
TRBJ2-1 | NA | NA | TRBV10-1 | 16 | CASSESGKTMLYPQFF | TGCGCCAGCAGTGAGTCCGGCAAGACTATGCTCTACCCCCAGTTCTTC
TRBJ2-1 | NA | NA | TRBV28 | 16 | CASSLREGSSCNEQFF | TGTGCCAGCAGTTTGCGTGAGGGAAGCTCCTGCAATGAGCAGTTCTTC
TRBJ1-4 | TRBD1 | NA | TRBV6-6 | 16 | CASSYFNRGAEEKLFF | TGTGCCAGCAGTTACTTTAACAGGGGGGCAGAAGAAAAACTGTTTTTT
TRBJ2-5 | NA | once | TRBV6-5 | 12 | CASYGDQETQYF | TGTGCCAGCTACGGGGACCAAGAGACCCAGTACTTC